The rows below give T cell receptor beta chains drawn from one sample of a study of response to subunit inactivated influenza vaccine. Each CDR3 protein is one row after TCRdb ran MiXCR on the RT-PCR reads. The data hold hundreds of thousands of distinct CDR3 sequences, with roughly 15% observed a single time. The source was PBMCs from blood, collected approximately 15 days before vaccination. These receptors were collected from a man aged 45-60 years who received an inactivated influenza vaccine. Both conserved end residues are part of each CDR3. The D gene is left open where the match is weak. Rows may omit the clone size; those that give it use once, few, many or a size class.

size: NA; J: TRBJ2-7; V: TRBV6-2/TRBV6-3; D: NA; DNA: TGTGCCAGCAGTTATCTCGACAGCCCTTCCTACTACGAGCAGTACTTC; CDR3: CASSYLDSPSYYEQYF
size: NA; J: TRBJ2-7; V: TRBV20-1; D: NA; DNA: TGCAGTGCCCAGAGGGGGGACGGCGCCTACGAGCAGTACTTC; CDR3: CSAQRGDGAYEQYF
size: few; J: TRBJ1-3; V: TRBV14; D: NA; DNA: TGTGCCAGCAGCCATACCCGGAGCCTCTCTGGAAACACCATATATTTT; CDR3: CASSHTRSLSGNTIYF
size: NA; J: TRBJ2-4; V: TRBV20-1; D: TRBD1; DNA: TGCAGTGCTAGAGAGGGACAGTCAAACATTCAGTACTTC; CDR3: CSAREGQSNIQYF
size: few; J: TRBJ2-2; V: TRBV6-2/TRBV6-3; D: NA; DNA: TGTGCCAGCAGCCGCGAGGAGAGATGGGAGCTGTTTTTT; CDR3: CASSREERWELFF
size: few; J: TRBJ2-7; V: TRBV28; D: NA; DNA: TGTGCCAGCAGTCTCTCCGTAAATTACGAGCAGTACTTC; CDR3: CASSLSVNYEQYF
size: few; J: TRBJ2-7; V: TRBV7-2; D: NA; DNA: TGTGCCAGCAGCTTTGCTAGCGAGACGGAGCAGTACTTC; CDR3: CASSFASETEQYF
size: NA; J: TRBJ2-7; V: TRBV5-1; D: NA; DNA: TGCGCCAGCAGCTTGACTAGCCCGGGAGAGCAGTACTTC; CDR3: CASSLTSPGEQYF
size: few; J: TRBJ1-5; V: TRBV7-2; D: NA; DNA: TGTGCCAGCAGACCGGGGGGTGGCGGTCAGCCCCAGCATTTT; CDR3: CASRPGGGGQPQHF
size: NA; J: TRBJ2-1; V: TRBV7-8; D: TRBD2; DNA: TGTGCCTGCCAGACTAGCGGGAGAATGGGCAATGAGCAGTTCTTC; CDR3: CACQTSGRMGNEQFF
size: few; J: TRBJ2-1; V: TRBV3-1; D: NA; DNA: TGTGCCAGCAGCCAACAAAGGGGGGCATACAATGAGCAGTTCTTC; CDR3: CASSQQRGAYNEQFF
size: NA; J: TRBJ2-7; V: TRBV4-2; D: NA; DNA: TGTGCCAGCAGCGCGGACCTGAGCTACGAGCAGTACTTC; CDR3: CASSADLSYEQYF
size: few; J: TRBJ1-1; V: TRBV6-2/TRBV6-3; D: NA; DNA: TGTGCCAGCAGTTACAGAGACAGGCGGAACTTGAACACTGAAGCTTTCTTT; CDR3: CASSYRDRRNLNTEAFF
size: many; J: TRBJ1-2; V: TRBV7-9; D: NA; DNA: TGTGCCAGCAGTCCGGGGACCTATGGCTACACCTTC; CDR3: CASSPGTYGYTF
size: few; J: TRBJ2-7; V: TRBV5-6; D: NA; DNA: TGTGCCAGCAGCCAGAGCCCGGGGACGTACGGCCACGAGCAGTACTTC; CDR3: CASSQSPGTYGHEQYF
size: NA; J: TRBJ2-7; V: TRBV7-8; D: NA; DNA: TGTGCCAGCAGCTTAGGCCCGGACCCCTTTTACGAGCAGTACTTC; CDR3: CASSLGPDPFYEQYF
size: NA; J: TRBJ2-1; V: TRBV6-2/TRBV6-3; D: NA; DNA: TGTGCCAGCAGGAACGCCGCGTCCACCGAGCAGTTCTTC; CDR3: CASRNAASTEQFF
size: NA; J: TRBJ2-5; V: TRBV12-3/TRBV12-4; D: TRBD2; DNA: TGTGCCAGCAGCCCTGGCGCTAGCGGGATTCAAGAGACCCAGTACTTC; CDR3: CASSPGASGIQETQYF
size: NA; J: TRBJ1-5; V: TRBV7-6; D: NA; DNA: TGTGCCAGCAGCTTAGATATCTGGGAGCCCCAGCATTTT; CDR3: CASSLDIWEPQHF
size: NA; J: TRBJ2-7; V: TRBV29-1; D: TRBD2; DNA: TGCAGCGTTGAAGAGGGACTAGCGGGTTCCTACGAGCAGTACTTC; CDR3: CSVEEGLAGSYEQYF
size: few; J: TRBJ2-7; V: TRBV7-6; D: NA; DNA: TGTGCCAGCAGCTTGTCTCCCCCGAACCAGATCTACGAGCAGTACTTC; CDR3: CASSLSPPNQIYEQYF
size: NA; J: TRBJ2-1; V: TRBV6-1; D: TRBD2; DNA: TGTGCCAGCAGTGATCTAGCGGGGCCCTACAATGAGCAGTTCTTC; CDR3: CASSDLAGPYNEQFF
size: few; J: TRBJ2-3; V: TRBV7-9; D: NA; DNA: TGTGCCGAAAAGAGAGTAGATACGCAGTATTTT; CDR3: CAEKRVDTQYF
size: NA; J: TRBJ2-3; V: TRBV7-6; D: TRBD1; DNA: TGTGCCAGCAGCTTAGCGGACAGGGCTAGATCCACAGATACGCAGTATTTT; CDR3: CASSLADRARSTDTQYF
size: few; J: TRBJ2-5; V: TRBV2; D: TRBD2; DNA: TGTGCCAGCTCGGGGGAGGGCGCGGAGACCCAGTACTTC; CDR3: CASSGEGAETQYF
size: NA; J: TRBJ2-5; V: TRBV5-1; D: TRBD2; DNA: TGCGCCAGCAGCTCTGGTGTAGCGGGAGGGCCGGAGGAGACCCAGTACTTC; CDR3: CASSSGVAGGPEETQYF
size: many; J: TRBJ1-2; V: TRBV12-3/TRBV12-4; D: NA; DNA: TGTGCCAGCAGTTATATGGGGTATGGCTACACCTTC; CDR3: CASSYMGYGYTF
size: NA; J: TRBJ2-5; V: TRBV7-2; D: TRBD2; DNA: TGTGCCAGCAGCTTAAGGTCGGGAGGCTGGGAGACCCAGTACTTC; CDR3: CASSLRSGGWETQYF
size: few; J: TRBJ1-5; V: TRBV18; D: NA; DNA: TGTGCCAGCTCAACGACAGAGTATAGCAATCAGCCCCAGCATTTT; CDR3: CASSTTEYSNQPQHF
size: few; J: TRBJ2-7; V: TRBV6-5; D: TRBD2; DNA: TGTGCCAGCAGTTACTTAGGGACTAGCGGCTCCTACGAGCAGTACTTC; CDR3: CASSYLGTSGSYEQYF
size: NA; J: TRBJ2-1; V: TRBV7-2; D: NA; DNA: TGTGCCAGCAGCTTAGCCGCAAGGCTTCAGACTCCCCTCTCCTACAATGAGCAGTTCTTC; CDR3: CASSLAARLQTPLSYNEQFF
size: few; J: TRBJ2-5; V: TRBV5-5; D: NA; DNA: TGTGCCAGCAGGGTTGGACCCGACAGTCAAGAGACCCAGTACTTC; CDR3: CASRVGPDSQETQYF
size: NA; J: TRBJ2-3; V: TRBV18; D: NA; DNA: TGTGCCAGCTCACCAAAATTTGTGGGCTACCCTAGCACAGATACGCAGTATTTT; CDR3: CASSPKFVGYPSTDTQYF
size: few; J: TRBJ1-1; V: TRBV6-1; D: NA; DNA: TGTGCCTCTAAGGCGAGGGGGAACACTGAAGCTTTCTTT; CDR3: CASKARGNTEAFF
size: NA; J: TRBJ2-7; V: TRBV5-1; D: NA; DNA: TGCGCCAGCAGCTTGAGACCCCTCTACGAGCAGTACTTC; CDR3: CASSLRPLYEQYF
size: NA; J: TRBJ2-7; V: TRBV20-1; D: NA; DNA: TGCAGTGCTAGAGATCCGGCAGTCCGCGAGCAGTACTTC; CDR3: CSARDPAVREQYF
size: NA; J: TRBJ2-6; V: TRBV12-3/TRBV12-4; D: NA; DNA: TGTGCCAGCAGTTTACTCCTGGGGGGTACTGGGGCCAACGTCCTGACTTTC; CDR3: CASSLLLGGTGANVLTF
size: NA; J: TRBJ1-5; V: TRBV6-2/TRBV6-3; D: TRBD1; DNA: TGTGCCAGCAGGACAGGGGACGGAAGCAATCAGCCCCAGCATTTT; CDR3: CASRTGDGSNQPQHF
size: NA; J: TRBJ2-3; V: TRBV5-1; D: TRBD2; DNA: TGCGCCAGCGGCCTAGCGGGAGCGGTGACAGATACGCAGTATTTT; CDR3: CASGLAGAVTDTQYF
size: few; J: TRBJ2-1; V: TRBV15; D: TRBD2; DNA: TGTGCCACTGGGCTAGCGGGTACCTACAATGAGCAGTTCTTC; CDR3: CATGLAGTYNEQFF